The present TCR beta chain was sequenced within a study of T cells in women clearing cervical HPV infection. About this clone: The read ends 3 residues before the CDR3 terminus; that terminus is restored from the germline J gene.

The length of the CDR3 is 12 residues. Germline-derived CDR1 and CDR2 are LGHDT and YNNKEL (reference sequence). Using immunoSEQ multiplex PCR, the repertoire was profiled, and TCRdb retains in-frame clones only, with some absent. The sample is made up of around 19,000 clones, and the top ten hold about a sixth of it. The rearrangement uses TRBV3-1 (or the pseudogene TRBV3-2) and TRBJ1-1; TRBD1 matches 11 bases. This receptor was identified in a woman between 18 and 75 years old with a cervical HPV16 infection that either progressed to CIN3+ or cleared (not recorded which). The sequenced sample was blood buffy coat. CDR3 loop: CASSQGDRGAFF. The CDR3 DNA, read in part, is TGTGCCAGCAGCCAAGGGGACAGGGGG.